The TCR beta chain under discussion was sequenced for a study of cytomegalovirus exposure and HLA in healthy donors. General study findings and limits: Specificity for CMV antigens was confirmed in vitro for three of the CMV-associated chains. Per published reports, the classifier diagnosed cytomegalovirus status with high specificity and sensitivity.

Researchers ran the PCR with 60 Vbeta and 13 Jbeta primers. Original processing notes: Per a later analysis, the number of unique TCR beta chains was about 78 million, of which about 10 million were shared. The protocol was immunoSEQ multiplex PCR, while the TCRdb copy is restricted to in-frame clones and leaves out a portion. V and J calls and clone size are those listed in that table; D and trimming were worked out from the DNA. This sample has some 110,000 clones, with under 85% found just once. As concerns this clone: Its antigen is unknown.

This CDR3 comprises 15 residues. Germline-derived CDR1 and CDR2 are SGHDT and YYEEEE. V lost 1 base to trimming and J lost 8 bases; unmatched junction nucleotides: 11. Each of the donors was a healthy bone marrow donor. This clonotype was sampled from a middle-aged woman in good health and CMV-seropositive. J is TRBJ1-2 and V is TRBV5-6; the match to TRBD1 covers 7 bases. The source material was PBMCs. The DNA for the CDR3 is TGTGCCAGCAGCTTGATACAGGGGATATCGCGGGGCTACACCTTC. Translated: CASSLIQGISRGYTF.